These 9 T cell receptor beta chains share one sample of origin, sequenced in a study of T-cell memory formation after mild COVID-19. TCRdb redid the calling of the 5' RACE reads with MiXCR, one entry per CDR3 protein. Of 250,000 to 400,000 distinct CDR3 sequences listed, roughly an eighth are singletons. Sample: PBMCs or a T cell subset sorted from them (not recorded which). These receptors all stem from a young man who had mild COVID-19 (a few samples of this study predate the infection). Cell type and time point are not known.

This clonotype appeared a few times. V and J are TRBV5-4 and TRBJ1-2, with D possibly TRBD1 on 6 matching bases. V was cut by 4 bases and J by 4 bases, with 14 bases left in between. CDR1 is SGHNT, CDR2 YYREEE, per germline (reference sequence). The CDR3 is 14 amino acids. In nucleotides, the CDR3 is TGTGCCAGCAGCCCAACAGGGTCAGGCTATGGCTACACCTTC. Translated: CASSPTGSGYGYTF.

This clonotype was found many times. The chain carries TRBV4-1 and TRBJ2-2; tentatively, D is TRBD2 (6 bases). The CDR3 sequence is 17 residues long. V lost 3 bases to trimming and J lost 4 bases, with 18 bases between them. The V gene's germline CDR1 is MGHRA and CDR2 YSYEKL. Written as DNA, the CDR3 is TGCGCCAGCAGCCACACAAGACGCGGGAAGAGCACCGGGGAGCTGTTTTTT. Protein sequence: CASSHTRRGKSTGELFF.

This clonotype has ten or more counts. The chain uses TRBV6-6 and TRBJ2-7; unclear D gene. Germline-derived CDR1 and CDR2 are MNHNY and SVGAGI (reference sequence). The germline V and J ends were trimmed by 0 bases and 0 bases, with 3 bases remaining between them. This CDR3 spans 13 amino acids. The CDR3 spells CASSYSPSYEQYV. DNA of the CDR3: TGTGCCAGCAGTTACTCCCCCTCCTACGAGCAGTACGTC.

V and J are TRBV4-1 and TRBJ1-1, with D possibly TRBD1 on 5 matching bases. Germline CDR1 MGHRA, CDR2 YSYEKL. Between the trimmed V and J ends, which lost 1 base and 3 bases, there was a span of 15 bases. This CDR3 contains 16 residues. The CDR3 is CASSQGRGSRHTEAFF. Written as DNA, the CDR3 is TGCGCCAGCAGCCAAGGGCGGGGCAGTCGGCACACTGAAGCTTTCTTT.

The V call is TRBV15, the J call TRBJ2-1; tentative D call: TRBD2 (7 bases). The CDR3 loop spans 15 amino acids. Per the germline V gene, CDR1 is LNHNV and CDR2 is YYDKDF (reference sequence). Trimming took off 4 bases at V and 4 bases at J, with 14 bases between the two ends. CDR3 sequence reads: CATSTRGGVYNEQFF. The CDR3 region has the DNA TGTGCCACCAGCACACGAGGGGGGGTGTACAATGAGCAGTTCTTC.

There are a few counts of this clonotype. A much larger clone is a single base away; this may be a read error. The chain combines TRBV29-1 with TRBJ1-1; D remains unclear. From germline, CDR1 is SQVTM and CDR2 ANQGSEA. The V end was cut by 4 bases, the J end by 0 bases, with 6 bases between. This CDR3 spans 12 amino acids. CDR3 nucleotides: TGCAGCGTTGGGAGCTTGAACACTGAAGCTTTCTTT. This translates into CSVGSLNTEAFF.

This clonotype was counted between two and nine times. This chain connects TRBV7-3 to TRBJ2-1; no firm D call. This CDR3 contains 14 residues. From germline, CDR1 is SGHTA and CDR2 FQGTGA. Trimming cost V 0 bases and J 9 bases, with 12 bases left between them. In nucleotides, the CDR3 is TGTGCCAGCAGCTTAACGTTCGGAGCATCTGAGCAGTTCTTC. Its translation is CASSLTFGASEQFF.

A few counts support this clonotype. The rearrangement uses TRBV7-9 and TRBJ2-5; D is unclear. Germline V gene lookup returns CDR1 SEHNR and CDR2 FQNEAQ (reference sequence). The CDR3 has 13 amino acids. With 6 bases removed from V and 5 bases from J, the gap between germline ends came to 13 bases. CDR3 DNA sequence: TGTGCCAGCAGTGATACAGTGAGCGAGACCCAGTACTTC. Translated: CASSDTVSETQYF.

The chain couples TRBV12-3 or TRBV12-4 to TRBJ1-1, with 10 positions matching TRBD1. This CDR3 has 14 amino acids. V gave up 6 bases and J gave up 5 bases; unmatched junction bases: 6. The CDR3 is CASSPGTGETEAFF. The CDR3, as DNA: TGTGCCAGCAGCCCCGGGACAGGGGAAACTGAAGCTTTCTTT.